The 17 T cell receptor beta chains below were found in one sample sequenced in a study of beta chain features in type 1 diabetes. Isolated RNA was reverse transcribed in full, so expressed TCRB transcripts were sequenced. Sequencing was performed with immunoSEQ multiplex PCR; in TCRdb, only in-frame clones are kept and a portion is missing. The sample includes 900,000 or so clones, under 20% of them seen just once. The sequenced sample was naive CD4+ T cells from blood. These receptors were taken from a woman aged 18-30 years in good health.

This chain uses TRBV6-6 with TRBJ2-3; 7 bases align to TRBD2. Germline V gene data show CDR1 as MNHNY and CDR2 as SVGAGI (reference sequence). The CDR3 covers 14 residues. The ends lost 2 bases at V and 1 base at J; junction bases unmatched: 0. CDR3 coding DNA: TGTGCCAGCAGTTACCTAGCGGGCACAGATACGCAGTATTTT. Protein: CASSYLAGTDTQYF.

V gene TRBV29-1 combines with J gene TRBJ2-1; D is unclear. Germline V gene sequence: CDR1 SQVTM, CDR2 ANQGSEA. Trimming removed 4 bases at V and 7 bases at J, with 8 bases between. This CDR3 region has 11 residues. This CDR3 reads CSVALVNEQFF. The CDR3 DNA sequence: TGCAGCGTTGCTTTGGTTAATGAGCAGTTCTTC.

The chain combines TRBV7-2 with TRBJ1-5, with D unclear. There are 13 residues in the CDR3. Germline CDR1 reads SGHTA; CDR2 reads FQGNSA. The V and J ends lost 2 bases and 9 bases respectively, with 11 bases between them. CDR3: CASSLKDGGPQHF. The CDR3 nucleotides are TGTGCCAGCAGCTTAAAGGATGGCGGGCCCCAGCATTTT.

This chain joins TRBV18 and TRBJ2-3; D unclear. V was cut by 0 bases and J by 6 bases, with 13 bases left in between. CDR1 and CDR2 (germline): KGHSH, LQKENI. The CDR3 is 15 residues long. CDR3 protein: CASSPPASERDTQYF. In DNA form, the CDR3 reads TGTGCCAGCTCACCACCGGCTAGTGAAAGGGATACGCAGTATTTT.

The rearrangement links TRBV7-9 to TRBJ1-1, with D possibly matching TRBD1 (5 bases). The CDR3 length is 13 residues. Germline V gene lookup returns CDR1 SEHNR and CDR2 FQNEAQ (reference sequence). Between the trimmed V and J ends, which lost 6 bases and 5 bases, there was a span of 13 bases. CDR3 bases: TGTGCCAGCAGTGCCAAGGGGATAACTGAAGCTTTCTTT. Protein: CASSAKGITEAFF.

This clone was seen a few times. The V and J genes are TRBV28 and TRBJ1-1; D might be TRBD1 (5 bases). Per the germline V gene, CDR1 is MDHEN and CDR2 is SYDVKM. Trimming took 5 bases from V and 3 from J, leaving 16 bases between them. CDR3 length: 15 residues. As DNA, the CDR3 is TGTGCCAGCAGTACTTCTTGGGGGTGGGACACTGAAGCTTTCTTT. Its translation: CASSTSWGWDTEAFF.

The rearrangement links TRBV7-2 to TRBJ2-1; 8 bases line up with TRBD2. V trimming: 2 bases; J trimming: 2 bases; junction bases outside the gene matches: 5. The CDR3 consists of 16 residues. CDR1 is SGHTA, CDR2 FQGNSA, per germline. For the CDR3, the DNA is TGTGCCAGCAGCTTAACCAGCGGGAGCCCCTACAATGAGCAGTTCTTC. Translated: CASSLTSGSPYNEQFF.

In this sample, this clone turned up a few times. Other DNA sequences within the sample encode an identical CDR3. The chain combines TRBV9 with TRBJ2-3; D not certain. Germline V gene sequence: CDR1 SGDLS, CDR2 YYNGEE. With 0 bases removed from V and 1 base from J, the gap between germline ends came to 3 bases. CDR3 length: 13 amino acids. The CDR3 reads CASSVDRTDTQYF. CDR3 in DNA: TGTGCCAGCAGCGTAGACCGCACAGATACGCAGTATTTT. Together with reference TRBV9 and TRBJ2-3, the CDR3 gives the full variable domain: DSGVTQTPKHLITATGQRVTLRCSPRSGDLSVYWYQQSLDQGLQFLIQYYNGEERAKGNILERFSAQQFPDLHSELNLSSLELGDSALYFCASSVDRTDTQYFGPGTRLTVL.

This CDR3 reads CASSQGQGAGYEQYF. CDR3 in DNA: TGTGCCAGCAGCCAGGGACAGGGGGCAGGGTACGAGCAGTACTTC. The chain employs TRBV11-2 and TRBJ2-7; 12 nucleotides match TRBD1. Germline V CDR1 and CDR2: SGHAT, FQNNGV. V shed 5 bases and J 4 bases; nucleotides not matched to a gene: 6. CDR3 length: 15 amino acids.

The rearrangement links TRBV5-4 to TRBJ2-7; 10 bases align to TRBD2. The germline V gene encodes CDR1 SGHNT and CDR2 YYREEE (reference sequence). This CDR3 spans 16 amino acids. V shed 4 bases and J 3 bases; nucleotides not matched to a gene: 10. Here the CDR3 DNA reads TGTGCCAGCAGCCCGTCTAGCGGGAGTCGGGGCTACGAGCAGTACTTC. It yields the protein CASSPSSGSRGYEQYF.

In DNA form, the CDR3 reads TGTGCCAGCAGTGATGTAGCGGGAGGGTTCCATAGCACAGATACGCAGTATTTT. Translation: CASSDVAGGFHSTDTQYF. The chain couples TRBV2 to TRBJ2-3; the match to TRBD2 covers 11 bases. CDR1 is SNHLY, CDR2 FYNNEI, per germline. V lost 3 bases to trimming and J lost 0 bases; unmatched junction nucleotides: 8. This CDR3 comprises 18 residues.

This clone has more than one count but fewer than ten. The rearrangement uses TRBV7-9 and TRBJ1-1; no reliable D call. Per germline, CDR1 SEHNR and CDR2 FQNEAQ (reference sequence). Trimming removed 3 bases from V and 10 bases from J, with 12 bases in between. This CDR3 spans 12 amino acids. The CDR3 region has the DNA TGTGCCAGCAGCTTCGGCGGGAGGGCAGCTTTCTTT. Amino acids: CASSFGGRAAFF.

The chain is built from TRBV6-5 and TRBJ1-3; D is perhaps TRBD1 (5 bases). Trimming took off 5 bases at V and 4 bases at J, with 9 bases between the two ends. The CDR3 runs to 13 residues. Germline V gives CDR1 MNHEY, CDR2 SVGAGI. The CDR3 DNA follows: TGTGCCAGCAGTGCCTCAGGGGGAAACACCATATATTTT. Its protein product is CASSASGGNTIYF.

This clone was detected only a few times. The rearrangement links TRBV2 to TRBJ2-7; 8 nucleotides align to TRBD2. The CDR3 is 14 amino acids. Germline V gene sequence: CDR1 SNHLY, CDR2 FYNNEI. Germline trimming cut 7 bases from V and 0 bases from J; bases unmatched to any gene: 5. As DNA, the CDR3 is TGTGCCAGCAAAGAGCGGGAGAGCTCCTACGAGCAGTACTTC. This sequence encodes CASKERESSYEQYF.

This chain connects TRBV29-1 to TRBJ2-5; TRBD2 might be the D (6 bases). The ends were cut back, 8 bases at V and 1 base at J, with 17 bases in the middle. Germline V CDR1 and CDR2: SQVTM, ANQGSEA. This CDR3 is 14 amino acids long. The CDR3 DNA reads as TGCAGCACCCCTGCCGATAGCGGCCAAGAGACCCAGTACTTC. Translated: CSTPADSGQETQYF. The full variable domain, in which reference TRBV29-1 and TRBJ2-5 provide the parts outside the CDR3, is SAVISQKPSRDICQRGTSLTIQCQVDSQVTMMFWYRQQPGQSLTLIATANQGSEATYESGFVIDKFPISRPNLTFSTLTVSNMSPEDSSIYLCSTPADSGQETQYFGPGTRLLVL.

This clone was observed a handful of times. The CDR3: CASGMTGTEIETQYF. CDR3 sequence (DNA): TGTGCCAGCGGGATGACCGGGACCGAGATAGAGACCCAGTACTTC. This chain uses TRBV5-6 with TRBJ2-5; D possibly matches TRBD1 or TRBD2 (5 bases each). There are 15 residues in the CDR3. V was trimmed by 7 bases and J by 4 bases, leaving 20 bases between them. Germline V lookup: CDR1 SGHDT, CDR2 YYEEEE.

This chain links TRBV5-4 with TRBJ1-5, with 7 bases that match TRBD1. The CDR3 contains 16 residues. Per the germline V gene, CDR1 is SGHNT and CDR2 is YYREEE (reference sequence). V was clipped by 4 bases and J by 7 bases; unmatched bases: 14. CDR3 residues: CASSPGPPTGRQPQHF. The CDR3 nucleotides are TGTGCCAGCAGCCCGGGCCCCCCGACAGGGAGGCAGCCCCAGCATTTT.